The 10 T cell receptor beta chains reported below all come from one sample, sequenced in a study of technical replicates of blood from a few donors. TCRdb's copy holds only in-frame clones and misses some; the assay was immunoSEQ multiplex PCR. The table lists about 75,000 clones, roughly nine tenths of them singletons. Source material: T cells isolated from PBMCs. The receptors stem from a human donor in good health. Some clones in this sample may be carry-over from other donors' samples.

This sequence joins TRBV11-2 and TRBJ1-2; 11 bases fit TRBD1. The germline gives CDR1 SGHAT, CDR2 FQNNGV. The V segment lost 5 bases and the J segment 7 bases; nucleotides outside the gene matches: 21. This CDR3 comprises 19 residues. The CDR3 reads CASSTPKGGDRGGSSGYTF. The CDR3 nucleotides read TGTGCCAGCAGCACACCCAAAGGGGGGGACAGGGGGGGTTCGAGTGGCTACACCTTC.

The rearrangement uses TRBV7-9 and TRBJ2-3; 8 nucleotides agree with TRBD2. The germline V gene has CDR1 SEHNR and CDR2 FQNEAQ (reference sequence). The CDR3 is 17 amino acids. The trim removed 1 base at V and 6 bases at J, leaving 12 bases unmatched. The chain's CDR3 is CASSLGGEREKWDTQYF. The CDR3 coding sequence is TGTGCCAGCAGCTTAGGCGGGGAGCGGGAGAAGTGGGATACGCAGTATTTT.

The V and J genes are TRBV6-5 and TRBJ2-7, with TRBD1 as a possible D gene (5 bases). Germline assignment: CDR1 MNHEY and CDR2 SVGAGI. The V end lost 10 bases, the J end lost 1 base, and 11 bases lay between the germline ends. CDR3 size: 12 residues. In nucleotides, the CDR3 is TGTGCCACACAGACAGAGTCCTACGAGCAGTACTTC. The encoded protein is CATQTESYEQYF.

This rearrangement joins TRBV14 to TRBJ2-1, with a tentative D call TRBD2 (5 bases). Trimming removed 4 bases from V and 5 bases from J, with 21 bases in between. CDR3 length: 17 residues. From germline, CDR1 is SGHDN and CDR2 FVKESK. The CDR3 spells CASSPAGPWSLNNEQFF. The CDR3 region has the DNA TGTGCCAGCAGCCCCGCGGGTCCGTGGAGTCTGAACAATGAGCAGTTCTTC.

V usage is TRBV19 and J usage is TRBJ2-1; D might be TRBD1 (5 bases). CDR1 is LNHDA, CDR2 SQIVND, per germline (reference sequence). The germline V and J ends were trimmed by 4 bases and 0 bases, with 13 bases remaining between them. There are 16 residues in the CDR3. The CDR3 coding sequence is TGTGCCAGTAGTAGTTCTGGACAAAGCTCCTACAATGAGCAGTTCTTC. It translates to CASSSSGQSSYNEQFF.

The chain links TRBV30 to TRBJ1-3; tentatively, D is TRBD1 (5 bases). Trimming removed 4 bases at V and 5 bases at J, with 6 bases between. From germline, CDR1 is GTSNPN and CDR2 SVGIG (reference sequence). The CDR3 length is 11 residues. CDR3 DNA sequence: TGTGCCTGGACAGGGAGAAACACCATATATTTT. Residues: CAWTGRNTIYF.

The chain uses TRBV6-6 and TRBJ2-1; D is possibly TRBD2 (6 bases). This CDR3 has 14 amino acids. Deletions cut 2 bases from V and 7 bases from J, with 12 bases between. Germline values: CDR1 MNHNY, CDR2 SVGAGI (reference sequence). CDR3 DNA: TGTGCCAGCAGTTACGCCGGGAGCCCAAATGAGCAGTTCTTC. It translates to CASSYAGSPNEQFF.

The chain carries TRBV7-9 and TRBJ2-6; D is unclear. V shed 5 bases and J shed 0 bases, with 8 bases lying between them. The CDR3 covers 15 residues. From germline, CDR1 is SEHNR and CDR2 FQNEAQ (reference sequence). CDR3 coding DNA: TGTGCCAGCAGCGGTACGAGCTCTGGGGCCAACGTCCTGACTTTC. Translating it yields CASSGTSSGANVLTF. Using reference TRBV7-9 and TRBJ2-6 for the parts outside the CDR3, the full variable domain is DTGVSQNPRHKITKRGQNVTFRCDPISEHNRLYWYRQTLGQGPEFLTYFQNEAQLEKSRLLSDRFSAERPKGSFSTLEIQRTEQGDSAMYLCASSGTSSGANVLTFGAGSRLTVL.

This clone has only a few counts. J is TRBJ2-5 and V is TRBV5-1; TRBD2 agrees at 11 bases. This CDR3 has 17 amino acids. V dropped 4 bases and J dropped 1; count of bases not matched to a gene: 9. Per germline, CDR1 SGHRS and CDR2 YFSETQ. CDR3 sequence reads: CASSPLATSGGQETQYF. DNA of the CDR3: TGCGCCAGCAGCCCCCTCGCCACTAGCGGGGGCCAAGAGACCCAGTACTTC.

The DNA for the CDR3 is TGTGCCAGCAGACCACGACTAGCGGGAGAGAACACCGGGGAGCTGTTTTTT. Amino acids: CASRPRLAGENTGELFF. The V call is TRBV2, the J call TRBJ2-2; the match to TRBD2 covers 12 bases. Germline assignment: CDR1 SNHLY and CDR2 FYNNEI. The CDR3 has 17 amino acids. Trimming took 6 bases from V and 1 from J; bases not matched to a gene: 6.